The clone carrying this T cell receptor (beta chain) occurred many times. Its target is not known. Time point specified: pre-sensitization, week 0. Documented treatment: therapeutic diphenylcyclopropenone sensitization with weekly scalp DPC. The template was total RNA from unfractionated whole blood. The record originates from a study of human T cells and chemical hapten exposure. General study results and limits: Donors in the study had alopecia, meaning their immune response may differ from healthy people's.

TCRdb re-called the RACE reads through MiXCR, storing one row per CDR3 protein. The repertoire consists of 30,000 to 40,000 distinct CDR3 sequences, with around 12% occurring once and the leading ten covering roughly 2%. This clonotype was obtained from a middle-aged woman with alopecia areata. Some clones in this sample may be carry-over from other donors' samples. This material consisted of whole blood, taken in connection with sensitization to the hapten diphenylcyclopropenone (DPC).

In DNA form, the CDR3 reads TGCAGCGTTCGGGCAGAGGGAAACACCATATATTTT. It encodes CSVRAEGNTIYF. The V and J genes are TRBV29-1 and TRBJ1-3; D ambiguous. This CDR3 spans 12 amino acids. Trimming shortened V by 5 bases and J by 4 bases, and 9 bases separated the two germline ends. The germline V gene encodes CDR1 SQVTM and CDR2 ANQGSEA. The full variable domain, in which reference TRBV29-1 and TRBJ1-3 provide the parts outside the CDR3, is SAVISQKPSRDICQRGTSLTIQCQVDSQVTMMFWYRQQPGQSLTLIATANQGSEATYESGFVIDKFPISRPNLTFSTLTVSNMSPEDSSIYLCSVRAEGNTIYFGEGSWLTVV.